The rows below give T cell receptor beta chains drawn from one sample of a study of CD8+ T cells in alopecia areata. The assay was immunoSEQ multiplex PCR, and TCRdb's table has in-frame clones only and misses some. The sample carries about 130,000 clones, approximately 53% recorded once. The sample here was CD4+ T cells sorted from blood, taken at week 0. The source of these receptors is a human donor with alopecia areata. Each CDR3 is given with its conserved first and last residue. The D gene is left open where the match is weak. Clone size, where shown, is once, few, many, or a class for clones that have expanded.

once	NA	15	TRBV19	TRBJ2-4	CASRPLGPAKNIQYF	TGTGCCAGTAGACCTCTGGGCCCAGCCAAAAACATTCAGTACTTC
few	NA	12	TRBV29-1	TRBJ1-2	CSVLAVGTGYTF	TGCAGCGTTTTGGCTGTGGGGACCGGCTACACCTTC
few	NA	12	TRBV30	TRBJ2-1	CAWSHGYNEQFF	TGTGCCTGGAGTCACGGCTACAATGAGCAGTTCTTC
NA	NA	15	TRBV7-2	TRBJ1-2	CASSPDRGKGYGYTF	TGTGCCAGCAGCCCCGACCGGGGTAAGGGTTATGGCTACACCTTC
NA	NA	14	TRBV6-5	TRBJ1-2	CASTLGGGNYGYTF	TGTGCCAGCACCCTTGGGGGGGGAAACTATGGCTACACCTTC
NA	NA	14	TRBV11-2	TRBJ1-1	CASSLSRTNTEAFF	TGTGCCAGCAGCTTATCCAGAACGAACACTGAAGCTTTCTTT
NA	NA	11	TRBV30	TRBJ1-5	CAWSVSGPQHF	TGTGCCTGGAGTGTATCGGGGCCCCAGCATTTT
NA	NA	16	TRBV5-1	TRBJ2-3	CASSLGASISTDTQYF	TGCGCCAGCAGCTTGGGGGCTAGTATTAGCACAGATACGCAGTATTTT
few	NA	11	TRBV5-6	TRBJ2-3	CASSYTDTQYF	TGTGCCAGCAGCTACACAGATACGCAGTATTTT
NA	NA	18	TRBV28	TRBJ2-5	CASSLYPPGTQGEETQYF	TGTGCCAGCAGCCTTTACCCCCCCGGGACCCAGGGTGAAGAGACCCAGTACTTC
NA	TRBD1	15	TRBV19	TRBJ1-1	CASSTQGAMNTEAFF	TGTGCCAGTAGTACCCAGGGGGCGATGAACACTGAAGCTTTCTTT
NA	TRBD2	19	TRBV7-7	TRBJ2-5	CASSLEVGSSGGPTETQYF	TGTGCCAGCAGCTTAGAAGTCGGTTCTAGCGGGGGCCCGACGGAGACCCAGTACTTC
few	TRBD1	19	TRBV5-1	TRBJ1-6	CASSYWSRDRSSYNSPLHF	TGCGCCAGCAGCTATTGGTCCCGGGACAGGAGCTCCTATAATTCACCCCTCCACTTT
NA	NA	13	TRBV30	TRBJ1-5	CAWSIRNNQPQHF	TGTGCCTGGAGTATCCGAAACAATCAGCCCCAGCATTTT
NA	TRBD2	16	TRBV10-3	TRBJ2-7	CAIRGGKAGGPNEQYF	TGTGCCATCAGGGGGGGAAAAGCGGGAGGGCCTAACGAGCAGTACTTC
NA	NA	17	TRBV5-4	TRBJ1-1	CASSTPQRERWDTEAFF	TGTGCCAGCAGCACCCCGCAGCGGGAGAGGTGGGACACTGAAGCTTTCTTT
NA	NA	14	TRBV19	TRBJ2-1	CASSIWAGYNEQFF	TGTGCCAGTAGTATATGGGCAGGCTACAATGAGCAGTTCTTC
NA	NA	17	TRBV7-9	TRBJ2-3	CASSPTRTGPGTDTQYF	TGTGCCAGCAGCCCCACTCGGACGGGACCCGGCACAGATACGCAGTATTTT
NA	TRBD2	13	TRBV5-1	TRBJ2-1	CASSEQRGNEQFF	TGCGCCAGCAGCGAACAGCGGGGGAATGAGCAGTTCTTC
few	NA	13	TRBV4-3	TRBJ1-2	CASSRSEYYGYTF	TGCGCCAGCAGCCGATCCGAGTACTATGGCTACACCTTC
NA	NA	15	TRBV18	TRBJ2-5	CASSPLGAGEETQYF	TGTGCCAGCTCACCACTGGGGGCGGGTGAAGAGACCCAGTACTTC
NA	NA	14	TRBV7-9	TRBJ2-2	CASSLAGKAGELFF	TGTGCCAGCAGCTTAGCAGGGAAGGCCGGGGAGCTGTTTTTT
NA	NA	14	TRBV2	TRBJ2-5	CASSELVGEETQYF	TGTGCCAGCAGTGAATTGGTGGGGGAAGAGACCCAGTACTTC
NA	NA	17	TRBV5-6	TRBJ2-4	CASSLLHGETEKNIQYF	TGTGCCAGCAGCTTGTTACACGGCGAAACGGAAAAAAACATTCAGTACTTC
NA	NA	11	TRBV25-1	TRBJ2-5	CASTMQETQYF	TGTGCCAGCACAATGCAAGAGACCCAGTACTTC
NA	TRBD2	15	TRBV5-1	TRBJ2-2	CASSLLAGVTGELFF	TGCGCCAGCAGCTTACTAGCGGGAGTCACCGGGGAGCTGTTTTTT
few	TRBD1	15	TRBV28	TRBJ1-4	CASSRRQGDNEKLFF	TGTGCCAGCAGTCGGCGACAGGGAGATAATGAAAAACTGTTTTTT
NA	NA	16	TRBV4-1	TRBJ1-5	CASSPGRRASNQPQHF	TGCGCCAGCAGCCCCGGACGGAGGGCGAGCAATCAGCCCCAGCATTTT
once	NA	14	TRBV27	TRBJ2-3	CASSLSRAADTQYF	TGTGCCAGCAGTTTATCGAGGGCGGCAGATACGCAGTATTTT
NA	TRBD1	16	TRBV6-5	TRBJ2-7	CASSYSGDRVGYEQYF	TGTGCCAGCAGTTACTCAGGGGACAGGGTGGGCTACGAGCAGTACTTC
once	NA	13	TRBV28	TRBJ1-5	CASRQEVDQPQHF	TGTGCCAGCCGTCAAGAGGTAGATCAGCCCCAGCATTTT
NA	TRBD1	15	TRBV6-5	TRBJ2-5	CASSPRQGRWETQYF	TGTGCCAGCAGCCCCAGACAGGGTCGGTGGGAGACCCAGTACTTC
once	TRBD1	16	TRBV7-2	TRBJ1-2	CASSPRTGSLDYGYTF	TGTGCCAGCAGCCCCAGGACAGGGTCCTTGGACTATGGCTACACCTTC
NA	NA	13	TRBV29-1	TRBJ1-5	CSVGGIGNQPQHF	TGCAGCGTTGGGGGCATTGGCAATCAGCCCCAGCATTTT
NA	NA	13	TRBV2	TRBJ2-3	CASSVDSTDTQYF	TGTGCCAGCAGTGTAGACAGCACAGATACGCAGTATTTT
NA	TRBD2	16	TRBV5-1	TRBJ2-2	CASSFLAGGNTGELFF	TGCGCCAGCAGCTTCCTAGCGGGAGGGAACACCGGGGAGCTGTTTTTT
NA	NA	15	TRBV4-3	TRBJ2-7	CASSQAHREVYEQYF	TGCGCCAGCAGCCAAGCTCACAGGGAAGTCTACGAGCAGTACTTC
NA	NA	13	TRBV9	TRBJ2-7	CASSPIGGYEQYF	TGTGCCAGCAGCCCTATCGGGGGTTACGAGCAGTACTTC
NA	NA	16	TRBV5-1	TRBJ2-3	CASSPGALTSTDTQYF	TGCGCCAGCAGCCCAGGGGCGCTGACTAGCACAGATACGCAGTATTTT
many	NA	14	TRBV7-9	TRBJ1-5	CASSTDSEIQPQHF	TGTGCCAGCAGCACGGACAGCGAAATTCAGCCCCAGCATTTT
NA	NA	13	TRBV18	TRBJ1-1	CASSPDKNTEAFF	TGTGCCAGCTCACCAGATAAAAACACTGAAGCTTTCTTT
NA	NA	14	TRBV5-6	TRBJ2-3	CASSFGLYTDTQYF	TGTGCCAGCAGTTTCGGCTTATACACAGATACGCAGTATTTT
NA	NA	16	TRBV6-1	TRBJ2-3	CASSEATTVSTDTQYF	TGTGCCAGCAGTGAAGCCACGACAGTTAGCACAGATACGCAGTATTTT
NA	NA	15	TRBV5-1	TRBJ2-3	CASSLASRNTDTQYF	TGCGCCAGCAGCTTGGCAAGTAGAAACACAGATACGCAGTATTTT
few	NA	16	TRBV28	TRBJ2-7	CASSSASAGGFHEQYF	TGTGCCAGCAGTTCGGCCTCAGCCGGGGGTTTCCACGAGCAGTACTTC
NA	TRBD2	14	TRBV7-3	TRBJ2-2	CASSPGTTTGELFF	TGTGCCAGCAGCCCGGGGACTACCACCGGGGAGCTGTTTTTT
NA	NA	14	TRBV6-5	TRBJ1-5	CASSYSGSNQPQHF	TGTGCCAGCAGTTACTCCGGGAGCAATCAGCCCCAGCATTTT